Listed below are T cell receptor beta chains from one sample, sequenced in a study of blood T cells in healthy people across ages. TCRdb reanalysed the 5' RACE reads using MiXCR and keeps one entry per CDR3 protein. The profile covers hundreds of thousands of distinct CDR3 sequences, with approximately 29% appearing a single time and roughly 15% taken by the ten largest. Sample: blood. These receptors originate from a woman aged 80 or over in good health. Each CDR3 is given with its conserved first and last residue. The D gene is left open where the match is weak. Only some rows state a clone size, as once, few, many or a class for expanded clones.

abundance	v_gene	d_gene	j_gene	CDR3aa	CDR3nt
many	TRBV5-1	TRBD1	TRBJ1-2	CASSSGTGVNYGYTF	TGCGCCAGCAGCTCCGGGACAGGGGTAAACTATGGCTACACCTTC
many	TRBV7-2	TRBD2	TRBJ2-7	CASSSPPGGGNYEQYF	TGTGCCAGCAGCTCTCCCCCCGGGGGGGGGAACTACGAGCAGTACTTC
NA	TRBV9	TRBD2	TRBJ2-5	CAGSVRLAGGDKEQYF	TGTGCCGGCAGCGTAAGGCTAGCGGGGGGAGATAAGGAGCAGTACTTC
NA	TRBV29-1	NA	TRBJ2-3	CSVDAASVPTDTQYF	TGCAGCGTTGACGCCGCGAGCGTTCCCACAGATACGCAGTATTTT
NA	TRBV20-1	TRBD2	TRBJ2-1	CSASLIAGGDNEQFF	TGCAGTGCTAGTCTAATAGCGGGGGGTGACAATGAGCAGTTCTTC
many	TRBV6-1	TRBD2	TRBJ2-3	CASSLSGGAPDTQYF	TGTGCCAGCAGTTTGAGCGGGGGGGCCCCAGATACGCAGTATTTT
few	TRBV6-2/TRBV6-3	TRBD2	TRBJ2-3	CASSYLQRGRGTDTQYF	TGTGCCAGCAGTTACCTTCAGCGGGGAAGGGGCACAGATACGCAGTATTTT
NA	TRBV27	TRBD2	TRBJ2-2	CASSLLAGVSGELFF	TGTGCCAGCAGTTTACTAGCGGGAGTGTCCGGGGAGCTGTTTTTT
NA	TRBV6-2/TRBV6-3	TRBD2	TRBJ2-1	CASSYSKGLAGGSEQFF	TGTGCCAGCAGTTACTCGAAGGGACTAGCGGGGGGATCTGAGCAGTTCTTC
once	TRBV3-1	TRBD2	TRBJ2-1	CASSDDSGGGNEQFF	TGTGCCAGCAGTGACGATAGCGGGGGAGGCAATGAGCAGTTCTTC
once	TRBV29-1	NA	TRBJ2-7	CSAGGWGARYEQYF	TGCAGCGCTGGGGGGTGGGGCGCTCGGTACGAGCAGTACTTC
NA	TRBV5-1	NA	TRBJ2-1	CASSLGSGSFQETQFF	TGCGCCAGCAGCTTGGGGAGCGGATCGTTCCAAGAGACCCAGTTCTTC
NA	TRBV27	NA	TRBJ2-4	CASSSPGNIQYF	TGTGCCAGCAGTTCCCCGGGGAACATTCAGTACTTC
NA	TRBV11-2	TRBD2	TRBJ2-1	CASSLGLAGTCNEQFF	TGTGCCAGCAGCTTAGGTCTAGCGGGGACCTGCAATGAGCAGTTCTTC
many	TRBV27	TRBD2	TRBJ2-5	CASSSPGLEGTQYF	TGTGCCAGCAGTTCCCCGGGACTAGAGGGGACCCAGTACTTC
NA	TRBV19	NA	TRBJ1-5	CASSIGGGQNKQPQHF	TGTGCCAGTAGTATAGGTGGGGGCCAGAATAAGCAGCCCCAGCATTTT
many	TRBV7-3	TRBD2	TRBJ2-3	CASSLIPRGGSDTQYF	TGTGCCAGCAGCTTAATTCCGCGGGGGGGTTCAGATACGCAGTATTTT